This TCR beta chain was identified during a study of PD-1 blockade in mismatch repair-deficient tumors. Note on this clone: Its antigen is undetermined.

The repertoire was sequenced with immunoSEQ multiplex PCR; TCRdb's copy has only in-frame clones and lacks some. The table records about 14,000 clones, about 85% of them present only once. The V and J ends lost 3 bases and 7 bases, in that order; junction bases with no gene match: 13. This CDR3 is built from 17 residues. CDR1 SEHNR and CDR2 FQNEAQ come from the germline V gene (reference sequence). Indicated time point: roughly ten-day in vitro stimulation with candidate neoantigen peptide 6. The source is an adult with mismatch repair-deficient cancer. Sequenced material: cells cultured in vitro, taken from a patient treated with pembrolizumab. V usage is TRBV7-9 and J usage is TRBJ2-1; 9 bases agree with TRBD2. CDR3 nucleotides: TGTGCCAGCAGCTTCATAGCGGGAGAAGGGGTGATGAATGAGCAGTTCTTC. Protein sequence: CASSFIAGEGVMNEQFF.